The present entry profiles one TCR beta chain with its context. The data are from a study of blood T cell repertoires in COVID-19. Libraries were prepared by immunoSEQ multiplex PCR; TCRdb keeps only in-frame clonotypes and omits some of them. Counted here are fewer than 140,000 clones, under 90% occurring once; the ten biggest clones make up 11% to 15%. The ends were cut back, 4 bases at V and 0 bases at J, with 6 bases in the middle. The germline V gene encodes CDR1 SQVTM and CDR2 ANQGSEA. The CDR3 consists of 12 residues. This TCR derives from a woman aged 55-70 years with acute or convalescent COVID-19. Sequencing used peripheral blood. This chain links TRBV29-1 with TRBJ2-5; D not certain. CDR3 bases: TGCAGCGTTGCCACAGACCAAGAGACCCAGTACTTC. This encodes CSVATDQETQYF.